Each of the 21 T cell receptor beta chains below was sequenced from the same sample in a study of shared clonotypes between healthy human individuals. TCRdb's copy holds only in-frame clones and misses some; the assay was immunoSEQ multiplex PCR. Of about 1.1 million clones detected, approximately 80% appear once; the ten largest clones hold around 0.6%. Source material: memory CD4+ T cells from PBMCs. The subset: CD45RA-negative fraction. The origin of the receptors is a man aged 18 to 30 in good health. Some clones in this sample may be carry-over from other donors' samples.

This CDR3 is CASSELGGNYGYTF. As DNA, the CDR3 is TGTGCCAGCAGTGAGTTGGGGGGAAACTATGGCTACACCTTC. The chain employs TRBV25-1 and TRBJ1-2, with D tentatively TRBD1 (5 bases). The germline CDR1 and CDR2 sequences are MGHDK and SYGVNS. Trimming left V 3 bases short and J 2 bases short, with 10 bases between. This CDR3 contains 14 residues.

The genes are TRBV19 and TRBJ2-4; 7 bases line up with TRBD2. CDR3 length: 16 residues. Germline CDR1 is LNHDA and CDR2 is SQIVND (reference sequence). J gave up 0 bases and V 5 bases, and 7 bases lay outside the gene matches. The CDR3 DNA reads TGTGCCAGTAGTCCGAGCGGGACTGTAGCCAAAAACATTCAGTACTTC. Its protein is CASSPSGTVAKNIQYF.

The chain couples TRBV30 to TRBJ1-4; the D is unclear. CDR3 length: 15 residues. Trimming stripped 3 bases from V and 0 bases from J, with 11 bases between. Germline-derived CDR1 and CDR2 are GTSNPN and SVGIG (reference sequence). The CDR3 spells CAWSHGGATNEKLFF. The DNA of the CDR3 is TGTGCCTGGAGCCATGGTGGGGCAACTAATGAAAAACTGTTTTTT.

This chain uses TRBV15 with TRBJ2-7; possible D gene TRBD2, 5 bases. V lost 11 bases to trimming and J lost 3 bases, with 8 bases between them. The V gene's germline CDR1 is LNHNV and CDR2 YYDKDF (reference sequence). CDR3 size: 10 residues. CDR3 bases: TGTGCCCCGAGCGGCTACGAGCAGTACTTC. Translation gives CAPSGYEQYF.

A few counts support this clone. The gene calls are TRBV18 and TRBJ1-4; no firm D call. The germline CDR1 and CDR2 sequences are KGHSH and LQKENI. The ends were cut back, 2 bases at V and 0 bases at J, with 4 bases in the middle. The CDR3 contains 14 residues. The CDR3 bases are TGTGCCAGCTCACCATACACAACTAATGAAAAACTGTTTTTT. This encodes CASSPYTTNEKLFF.

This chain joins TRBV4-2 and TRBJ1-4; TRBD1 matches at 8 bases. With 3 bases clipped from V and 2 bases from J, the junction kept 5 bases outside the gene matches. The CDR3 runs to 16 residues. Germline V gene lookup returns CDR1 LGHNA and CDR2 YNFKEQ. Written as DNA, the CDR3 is TGTGCCAGCAGCCACCCCACAGGGGGGACTAATGAAAAACTGTTTTTT. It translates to CASSHPTGGTNEKLFF.

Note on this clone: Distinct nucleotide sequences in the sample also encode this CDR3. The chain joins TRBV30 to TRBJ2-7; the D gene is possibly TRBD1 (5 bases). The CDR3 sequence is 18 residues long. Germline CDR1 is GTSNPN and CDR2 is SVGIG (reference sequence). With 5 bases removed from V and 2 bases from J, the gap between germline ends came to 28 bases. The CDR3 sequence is CAWAPILRQTSFAYEQYF. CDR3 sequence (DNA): TGTGCCTGGGCCCCGATTCTAAGACAGACTTCCTTCGCCTACGAGCAGTACTTC.

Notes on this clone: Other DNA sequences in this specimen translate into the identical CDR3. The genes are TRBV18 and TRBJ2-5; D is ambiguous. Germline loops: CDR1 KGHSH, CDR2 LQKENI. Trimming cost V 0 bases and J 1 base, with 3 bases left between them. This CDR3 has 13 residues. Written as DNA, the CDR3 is TGTGCCAGCTCACCACCTTCCCAAGAGACCCAGTACTTC. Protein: CASSPPSQETQYF. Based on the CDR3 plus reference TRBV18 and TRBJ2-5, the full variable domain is NAGVMQNPRHLVRRRGQEARLRCSPMKGHSHVYWYRQLPEEGLKFMVYLQKENIIDESGMPKERFSAEFPKEGPSILRIQQVVRGDSAAYFCASSPPSQETQYFGPGTRLLVL.

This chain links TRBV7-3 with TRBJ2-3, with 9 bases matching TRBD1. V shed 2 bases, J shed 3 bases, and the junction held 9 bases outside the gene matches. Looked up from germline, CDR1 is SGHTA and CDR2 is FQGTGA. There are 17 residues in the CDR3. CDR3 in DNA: TGTGCCAGCAGCTTAGGGGCGGGGACAGGGTCAACAGATACGCAGTATTTT. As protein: CASSLGAGTGSTDTQYF.

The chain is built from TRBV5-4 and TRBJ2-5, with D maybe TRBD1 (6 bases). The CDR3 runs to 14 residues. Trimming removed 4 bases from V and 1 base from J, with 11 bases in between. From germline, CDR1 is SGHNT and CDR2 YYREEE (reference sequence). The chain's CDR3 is CASSPRTVQETQYF. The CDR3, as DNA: TGTGCCAGCAGCCCTAGGACAGTCCAAGAGACCCAGTACTTC.

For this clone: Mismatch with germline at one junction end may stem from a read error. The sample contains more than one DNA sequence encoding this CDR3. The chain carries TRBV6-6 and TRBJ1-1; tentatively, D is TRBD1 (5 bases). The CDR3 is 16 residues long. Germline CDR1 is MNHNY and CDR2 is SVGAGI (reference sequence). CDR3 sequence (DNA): TGTGCCAGCAGTTACTCGAGGGGTCCGGGGCGCACTGAGGCTTTCTTT. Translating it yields CASSYSRGPGRTEAFF.

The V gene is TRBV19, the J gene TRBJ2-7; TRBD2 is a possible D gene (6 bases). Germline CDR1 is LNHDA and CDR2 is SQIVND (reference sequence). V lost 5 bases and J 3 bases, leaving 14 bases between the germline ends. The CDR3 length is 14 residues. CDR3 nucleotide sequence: TGTGCCAGTAGTTACCTAGCGAACCTCTACGAGCAGTACTTC. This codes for CASSYLANLYEQYF.

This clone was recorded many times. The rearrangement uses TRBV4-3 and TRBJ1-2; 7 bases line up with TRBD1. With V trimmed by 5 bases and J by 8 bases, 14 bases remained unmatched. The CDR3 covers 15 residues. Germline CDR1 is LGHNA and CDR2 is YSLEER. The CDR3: CASSSRQGRLQGYTF. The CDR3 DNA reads TGCGCCAGCAGCAGCCGACAGGGTCGGTTGCAAGGCTACACCTTC.

CDR3 protein: CASSLGVGDRRNTIYF. In DNA form, the CDR3 reads TGTGCCAGCAGCTTAGGGGTAGGGGACAGGCGAAACACCATATATTTT. The chain recombines TRBV7-2 with TRBJ1-3, with TRBD1 matching over 8 bases. This CDR3 is built from 16 residues. The V segment lost 1 base and the J segment 5 bases; nucleotides outside the gene matches: 7. CDR1 and CDR2 (germline): SGHTA, FQGNSA.

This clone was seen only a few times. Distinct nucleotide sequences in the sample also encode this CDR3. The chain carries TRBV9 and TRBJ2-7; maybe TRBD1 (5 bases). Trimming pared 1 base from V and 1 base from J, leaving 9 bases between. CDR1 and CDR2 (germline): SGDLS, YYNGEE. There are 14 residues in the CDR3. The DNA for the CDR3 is TGTGCCAGCAGCGTACAGGGTTCTTCCTACGAGCAGTACTTC. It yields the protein CASSVQGSSYEQYF.

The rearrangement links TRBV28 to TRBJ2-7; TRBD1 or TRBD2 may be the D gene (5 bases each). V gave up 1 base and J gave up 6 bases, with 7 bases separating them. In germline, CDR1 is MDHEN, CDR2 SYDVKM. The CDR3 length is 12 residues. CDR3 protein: CASSLYGGEQYF. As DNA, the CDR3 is TGTGCCAGCAGTTTATATGGGGGCGAGCAGTACTTC.

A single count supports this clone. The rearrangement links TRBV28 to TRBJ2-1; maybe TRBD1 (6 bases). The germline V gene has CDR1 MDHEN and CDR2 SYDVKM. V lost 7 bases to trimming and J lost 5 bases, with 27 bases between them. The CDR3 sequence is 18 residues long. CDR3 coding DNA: TGTGCCAGCAAAGCTACCCAGGGGCGCCGGAAGACTGACAATGAGCAGTTCTTC. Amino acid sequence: CASKATQGRRKTDNEQFF.

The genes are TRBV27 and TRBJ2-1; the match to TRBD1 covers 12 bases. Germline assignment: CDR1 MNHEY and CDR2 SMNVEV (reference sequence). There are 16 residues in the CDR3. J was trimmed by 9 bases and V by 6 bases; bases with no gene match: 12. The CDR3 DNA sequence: TGTGCCAGCAGATCCCCTCGGGACAGGGGGCGCGGTGAGCAGTTCTTC. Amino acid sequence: CASRSPRDRGRGEQFF.

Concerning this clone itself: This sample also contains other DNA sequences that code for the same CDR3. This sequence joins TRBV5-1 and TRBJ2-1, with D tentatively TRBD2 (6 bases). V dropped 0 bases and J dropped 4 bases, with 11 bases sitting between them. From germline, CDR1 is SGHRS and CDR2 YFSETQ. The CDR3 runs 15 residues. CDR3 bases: TGCGCCAGCAGCTTGGAGGGCGGGACTTACAATGAGCAGTTCTTC. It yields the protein CASSLEGGTYNEQFF.

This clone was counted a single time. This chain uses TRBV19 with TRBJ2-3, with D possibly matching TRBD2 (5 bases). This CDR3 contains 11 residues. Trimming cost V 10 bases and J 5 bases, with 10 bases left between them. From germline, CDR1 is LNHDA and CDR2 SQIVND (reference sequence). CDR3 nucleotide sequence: TGTGCCACATCCCGGGAAGATACGCAGTATTTT. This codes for CATSREDTQYF. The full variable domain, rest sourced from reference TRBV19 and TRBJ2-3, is DGGITQSPKYLFRKEGQNVTLSCEQNLNHDAMYWYRQDPGQGLRLIYYSQIVNDFQKGDIAEGYSVSREKKESFPLTVTSAQKNPTAFYLCATSREDTQYFGPGTRLTVL.

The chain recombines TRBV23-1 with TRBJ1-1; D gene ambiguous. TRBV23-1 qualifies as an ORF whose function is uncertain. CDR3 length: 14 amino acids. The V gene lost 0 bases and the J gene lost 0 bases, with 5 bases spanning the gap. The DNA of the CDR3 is TGCGCCAGCAGTCAATCGTGTGTGAACACTGAAGCTTTCTTT. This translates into CASSQSCVNTEAFF.